A single sample gave rise to the 25 T cell receptor beta chains below, sequenced in a study of blood T cell repertoires in COVID-19. TCRdb keeps only in-frame clones here, not all; method: immunoSEQ multiplex PCR. The data contain over 120,000 clones, roughly 88% of them singletons. The sequenced sample was PBMCs or T cells enriched from blood (not recorded which). Source of these receptors: a man between 50 and 59 years old who had recovered from COVID-19.

The chain joins TRBV25-1 to TRBJ2-7, with 8 bases fitting TRBD1. Germline loops: CDR1 MGHDK, CDR2 SYGVNS. The V and J ends lost 9 bases and 7 bases, in that order; junction bases with no gene match: 20. The CDR3 has 16 residues. CDR3 sequence: CARDPNPDRVSREQYF. In DNA, the CDR3 is TGTGCCAGGGACCCAAACCCGGACAGGGTTTCGCGGGAGCAGTACTTC.

The V call is TRBV9, the J call TRBJ2-3; D unclear. Germline CDR1 SGDLS, CDR2 YYNGEE. V gave up 1 base and J gave up 5 bases, with 5 bases separating them. The CDR3 extends over 12 amino acids. In nucleotides, the CDR3 is TGTGCCAGCAGCGTATCCCAAGATACGCAGTATTTT. Its protein product is CASSVSQDTQYF. Together with reference TRBV9 and TRBJ2-3, the CDR3 gives the full variable domain: DSGVTQTPKHLITATGQRVTLRCSPRSGDLSVYWYQQSLDQGLQFLIQYYNGEERAKGNILERFSAQQFPDLHSELNLSSLELGDSALYFCASSVSQDTQYFGPGTRLTVL.

This chain connects TRBV24-1 to TRBJ2-3, with 8 bases that match TRBD2. V was pared by 3 bases and J by 1 base, with 2 bases of the junction left unmatched. Germline CDR1 reads KGHDR; CDR2 reads SFDVKD. CDR3 length equals 15 residues. The CDR3 DNA follows: TGTGCCACCAGTGATCGGACTAGCCGCACAGATACGCAGTATTTT. Its translation: CATSDRTSRTDTQYF.

The chain links TRBV10-3 to TRBJ2-7; perhaps TRBD1 as D (7 bases). V was cut by 6 bases and J by 5 bases, with 8 bases left in between. CDR1 is ENHRY and CDR2 is SYGVKD in the germline V gene. The CDR3 length is 11 residues. The CDR3 sequence is CAISRGDEQYF. In DNA form, the CDR3 reads TGTGCCATCAGCAGGGGGGACGAGCAGTACTTC.

The rearrangement uses TRBV19 and TRBJ1-2, with D perhaps matching TRBD1 (5 bases). CDR1 and CDR2 (germline): LNHDA, SQIVND (reference sequence). The CDR3 runs 14 residues. The germline V and J ends were trimmed by 6 bases and 3 bases, with 14 bases remaining between them. The DNA for the CDR3 is TGTGCCAGTAGATACAGGTACCAGGACTATGGCTACACCTTC. As protein: CASRYRYQDYGYTF.

The CDR3: CASNIQGENTEAFF. CDR3 in DNA: TGTGCCAGCAACATACAGGGCGAGAACACTGAAGCTTTCTTT. This chain links TRBV28 with TRBJ1-1; the D gene is possibly TRBD1 (6 bases). The CDR3 runs to 14 residues. Between the trimmed V and J ends, which lost 7 bases and 1 base, there was a span of 13 bases. CDR1 is MDHEN, CDR2 SYDVKM, per germline.

This chain uses TRBV7-9 with TRBJ1-2; a weak D match, TRBD1 (6 bases). Germline V gene data show CDR1 as SEHNR and CDR2 as FQNEAQ (reference sequence). There are 13 residues in the CDR3. V was pared by 6 bases and J by 4 bases, with 12 bases between. The CDR3 sequence: CASSPSTGYGYTF. The CDR3 DNA reads as TGTGCCAGCAGTCCATCGACAGGCTATGGCTACACCTTC.

The rearrangement joins TRBV9 to TRBJ2-5; 12 bases are a match to TRBD2. The CDR3 runs 17 residues. CDR1 SGDLS and CDR2 YYNGEE come from the germline V gene. With V trimmed by 0 bases and J by 3 bases, 6 bases remained unmatched. CDR3 DNA sequence: TGTGCCAGCAGCGTAGGGGCTAGCGGGAGGGCAGAAGAGACCCAGTACTTC. Translating it yields CASSVGASGRAEETQYF.

The V call is TRBV12-3 or TRBV12-4, the J call TRBJ1-2; tentatively, D is TRBD1 (6 bases). The CDR3 covers 12 residues. With 7 bases removed from V and 7 bases from J, the gap between germline ends came to 13 bases. This CDR3 reads CASTPKGVGYTF. The CDR3 DNA reads TGTGCCAGCACCCCTAAGGGGGTTGGCTACACCTTC.

In this sample, this clone turned up a few times. V and J are TRBV4-2 and TRBJ2-2, with D uncertain. The germline gives CDR1 LGHNA, CDR2 YNFKEQ. The CDR3 is 14 residues long. Trimming removed 0 bases at V and 11 bases at J, with 13 bases between. The CDR3 DNA reads as TGTGCCAGCAGCCAAGACCACACCGCACCCGAGCTGTTTTTT. Amino acids: CASSQDHTAPELFF.

The genes are TRBV6-4 and TRBJ1-2; D possibly corresponds to TRBD1 (5 bases). Germline CDR1 and CDR2: MRHNA and SNTAGT. The V end lost 8 bases, the J end lost 0 bases, and 10 bases lay between the germline ends. CDR3 length: 13 residues. The CDR3 bases are TGTGCCAGCCCGGACATTTCTAACTATGGCTACACCTTC. Protein product: CASPDISNYGYTF.

V gene TRBV6-5 combines with J gene TRBJ2-7; D is possibly TRBD2 (5 bases). The CDR3 is made up of 15 amino acids. The germline V and J ends were trimmed by 0 bases and 6 bases, with 15 bases remaining between them. CDR1 is MNHEY and CDR2 is SVGAGI in the germline V gene. CDR3 sequence (DNA): TGTGCCAGCAGTTACTCGGCACTAGTCACTTCCGAGCAGTACTTC. Its translation is CASSYSALVTSEQYF.

V gene TRBV28 combines with J gene TRBJ2-5; no clear D. V was cut by 3 bases and J by 0 bases, with 8 bases left in between. The CDR3 extends over 14 amino acids. The V gene's germline CDR1 is MDHEN and CDR2 SYDVKM. The CDR3 DNA sequence: TGTGCCAGCAGTTTGCTGGGCAACCAAGAGACCCAGTACTTC. This gives the protein CASSLLGNQETQYF.

The chain links TRBV5-5 to TRBJ1-1; 7 nucleotides match TRBD1. Per the germline V gene, CDR1 is SGHKS and CDR2 is YYEKEE (reference sequence). J was trimmed by 4 bases and V by 4 bases; bases with no gene match: 10. The CDR3 contains 15 residues. CDR3 coding DNA: TGTGCCAGCAGCCCGGAGACAGGGCGGGGCACTGAAGCTTTCTTT. Encoded protein: CASSPETGRGTEAFF.

The chain recombines TRBV5-4 with TRBJ2-1; 7 bases are shared with TRBD1. Germline CDR1 and CDR2: SGHNT and YYREEE (reference sequence). After removal of 4 bases from V and 7 bases from J, the junction contained 11 bases not matched to a gene. The CDR3 is 15 amino acids. The chain's CDR3 is CASSPTGRFWNEQFF. CDR3 coding DNA: TGTGCCAGCAGCCCGACAGGGCGATTTTGGAATGAGCAGTTCTTC.

The rearrangement links TRBV6-5 to TRBJ1-1; no definite D call. Germline-derived CDR1 and CDR2 are MNHEY and SVGAGI. Trimming left V 4 bases short and J 3 bases short, with 9 bases between. This CDR3 contains 13 residues. The CDR3 is CASSSLGYTEAFF. The CDR3 DNA reads as TGTGCCAGCAGTTCCCTCGGTTACACTGAAGCTTTCTTT.

J is TRBJ1-3 and V is TRBV4-2; tentatively, D is TRBD1 (5 bases). Germline CDR1 LGHNA, CDR2 YNFKEQ. The CDR3 covers 18 residues. V lost 2 bases to trimming and J lost 0 bases, with 17 bases between them. CDR3 bases: TGTGCCAGCAGCCAACAACCGGGACTTTTATCCTCTGGAAACACCATATATTTT. Protein product: CASSQQPGLLSSGNTIYF.

This clone was recorded only once. This chain links TRBV28 with TRBJ1-4; a possible D gene is TRBD1 (5 bases). V was shortened by 8 bases and J by 5 bases, with 18 bases between the two germline ends. Looked up from germline, CDR1 is MDHEN and CDR2 is SYDVKM. CDR3 length equals 15 residues. The CDR3 spells CASVNRGRANEKLFF. The DNA for the CDR3 is TGTGCCAGCGTAAATCGTGGCAGGGCGAATGAAAAACTGTTTTTT.

V usage is TRBV9 and J usage is TRBJ1-6; tentatively, D is TRBD1 (5 bases). This CDR3 spans 14 amino acids. Trimming cost V 0 bases and J 6 bases, with 7 bases left between them. Germline lookup yields CDR1 SGDLS and CDR2 YYNGEE. The CDR3 loop is CASSVGRVNSPLHF. The CDR3 nucleotides read TGTGCCAGCAGCGTAGGCAGGGTTAATTCACCCCTCCACTTT.

The CDR3 loop is CASSRNRDYQPQHF. The CDR3 bases are TGTGCCAGCAGCCGAAACAGGGATTATCAGCCCCAGCATTTT. The chain couples TRBV3-1 (or the pseudogene TRBV3-2) to TRBJ1-5; tentative D call: TRBD1 (6 bases). The CDR3 sequence is 14 residues long. V lost 4 bases and J 5 bases, leaving 12 bases between the germline ends. From germline, CDR1 is LGHDT and CDR2 YNNKEL (reference sequence).

For the CDR3, the DNA is TGTGCCAGCAGTTTTCTGAGCAATCAGCCCCAGCATTTT. Protein: CASSFLSNQPQHF. The chain is built from TRBV28 and TRBJ1-5, with unresolved D. The length of the CDR3 is 13 residues. V was pared by 3 bases and J by 1 base, with 4 bases between. In germline, CDR1 is MDHEN, CDR2 SYDVKM.

The genes are TRBV5-6 and TRBJ1-2; D is undetermined. Trimming stripped 4 bases from V and 2 bases from J, with 18 bases between. The CDR3 extends over 16 amino acids. The germline V gene has CDR1 SGHDT and CDR2 YYEEEE. CDR3 residues: CASSPVTGFLNYGYTF. The CDR3 DNA sequence: TGTGCCAGCAGCCCGGTGACGGGTTTCCTGAACTATGGCTACACCTTC.

The rearrangement uses TRBV28 and TRBJ1-2; no clear D gene. Trimming stripped 8 bases from V and 8 bases from J, with 15 bases between. The V gene's germline CDR1 is MDHEN and CDR2 SYDVKM. The CDR3 consists of 12 residues. CDR3 in DNA: TGTGCCAGCGGTCGTTGGTTTGAGGGCTACACCTTC. It is translated as CASGRWFEGYTF.

The chain is built from TRBV2 and TRBJ1-1; 8 positions match TRBD1. The CDR3 covers 16 residues. V shed 6 bases and J 5 bases; nucleotides not matched to a gene: 14. Germline-derived CDR1 and CDR2 are SNHLY and FYNNEI. The CDR3: CASSFRQGPSSTEAFF. In DNA form, the CDR3 reads TGTGCCAGCAGCTTCAGACAGGGGCCTTCGAGTACTGAAGCTTTCTTT.

CDR3 nucleotides: TGTGCCAGTAGCCCGGGACTAGCGTTATCATACGAGCAGTACTTC. Its protein is CASSPGLALSYEQYF. The V call is TRBV19, the J call TRBJ2-7; 10 nucleotides match TRBD2. The V and J ends lost 6 bases and 4 bases, in that order; junction bases with no gene match: 9. This CDR3 has 15 amino acids. Germline V CDR1 and CDR2: LNHDA, SQIVND (reference sequence).